This TCR beta chain was identified in a study of blood T cell repertoires in COVID-19. Sequencing was performed with immunoSEQ multiplex PCR; in TCRdb, only in-frame clones are kept and a portion is missing. The sample lists a few hundred thousand clones, approximately 87% occurring once. This CDR3 has 13 amino acids. With 5 bases removed from V and 4 bases from J, the gap between germline ends came to 8 bases. Germline CDR1 and CDR2: SGHTA and FQGNSA. This chain joins TRBV7-2 and TRBJ1-4; D remains ambiguous. This TCR derives from a woman aged 50 to 65 who had recovered from COVID-19. Source material: PBMCs or T cells enriched from blood (not recorded which). The CDR3 here is CASSAGYNEKLFF. CDR3 in DNA: TGTGCCAGCAGCGCCGGGTATAATGAAAAACTGTTTTTT.